This TCR beta chain appears in the sequencing data of a study of blood T cell repertoires in COVID-19. Study at large: PBMCs, B-cell-depleted T cells, or T cells provided the cDNA or gDNA that made up the material.

Cohorts were determined from participant-reported clinical history. This clone was seen a handful of times. Only in-frame clones appear in the TCRdb table, and some are missing; sequencing was by immunoSEQ multiplex PCR. Of a few hundred thousand clones listed, 88% are singletons. The sequenced material came from PBMCs or T cells enriched from blood (not recorded which). This clonotype originated in a woman aged 55-75 years who had recovered from COVID-19.

The CDR3 DNA sequence: TGTGCCAGCAGCAACATCAATTACGAGCAGTACTTC. Protein product: CASSNINYEQYF. V usage is TRBV7-2 and J usage is TRBJ2-7; no clear D gene. The CDR3 loop spans 12 amino acids. Trimming cost V 5 bases and J 4 bases, with 9 bases left between them. Germline lookup yields CDR1 SGHTA and CDR2 FQGNSA. The entire variable domain, with the rest obtained from reference TRBV7-2 and TRBJ2-7, is as follows: GAGVSQSPSNKVTEKGKDVELRCDPISGHTALYWYRQSLGQGLEFLIYFQGNSAPDKSGLPSDRFSAERTGGSVSTLTIQRTQQEDSAVYLCASSNINYEQYFGPGTRLTVT.